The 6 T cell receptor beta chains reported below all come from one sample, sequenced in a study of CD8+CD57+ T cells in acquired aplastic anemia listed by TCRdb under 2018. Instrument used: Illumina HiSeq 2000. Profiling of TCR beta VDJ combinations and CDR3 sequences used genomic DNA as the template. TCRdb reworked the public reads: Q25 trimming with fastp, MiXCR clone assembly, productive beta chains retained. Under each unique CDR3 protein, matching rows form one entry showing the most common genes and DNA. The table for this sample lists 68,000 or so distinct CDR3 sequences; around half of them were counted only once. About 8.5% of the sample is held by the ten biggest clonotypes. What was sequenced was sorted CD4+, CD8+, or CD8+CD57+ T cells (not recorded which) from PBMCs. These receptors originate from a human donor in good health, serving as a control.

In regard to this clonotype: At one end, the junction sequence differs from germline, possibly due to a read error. The CDR3 nucleotides read TGCAGTGCTGGAGAACAGGGAAGCGGCTATGGCTACACCTTC. The encoded protein is CSAGEQGSGYGYTF. This chain links TRBV20-1 with TRBJ1-2, with D perhaps matching TRBD1 (6 bases). The CDR3 runs to 14 residues. Germline V gene sequence: CDR1 DFQATT, CDR2 SNEGSKA (reference sequence).

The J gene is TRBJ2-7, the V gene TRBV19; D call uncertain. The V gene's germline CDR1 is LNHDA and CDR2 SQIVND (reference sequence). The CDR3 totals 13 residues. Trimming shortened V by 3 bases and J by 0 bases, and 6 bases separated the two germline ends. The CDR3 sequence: CASSMDPSYEQYF. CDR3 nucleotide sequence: TGTGCCAGTAGTATGGATCCCTCCTACGAGCAGTACTTC.

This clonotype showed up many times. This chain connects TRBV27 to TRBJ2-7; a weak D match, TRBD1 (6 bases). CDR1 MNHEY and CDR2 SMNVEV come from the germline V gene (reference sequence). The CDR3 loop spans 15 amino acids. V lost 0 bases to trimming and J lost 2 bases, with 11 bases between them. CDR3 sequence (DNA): TGTGCCAGCAGTTTATCCAGGGGCCAGCCCTACGAGCAGTACTTC. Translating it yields CASSLSRGQPYEQYF.

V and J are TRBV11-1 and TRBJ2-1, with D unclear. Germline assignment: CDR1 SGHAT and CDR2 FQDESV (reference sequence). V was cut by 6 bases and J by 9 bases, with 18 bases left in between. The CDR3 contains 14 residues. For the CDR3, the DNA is TGTGCCAGCAGGCTAGGGTACCCCATAAGTGAGCAGTTCTTC. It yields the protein CASRLGYPISEQFF.

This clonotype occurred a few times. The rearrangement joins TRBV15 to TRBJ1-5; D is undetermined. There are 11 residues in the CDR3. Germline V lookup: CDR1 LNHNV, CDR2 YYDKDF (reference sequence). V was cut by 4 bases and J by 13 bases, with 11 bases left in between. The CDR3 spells CATSNDMSQHF. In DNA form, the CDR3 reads TGTGCCACCAGCAATGACATGTCGCAGCATTTT.

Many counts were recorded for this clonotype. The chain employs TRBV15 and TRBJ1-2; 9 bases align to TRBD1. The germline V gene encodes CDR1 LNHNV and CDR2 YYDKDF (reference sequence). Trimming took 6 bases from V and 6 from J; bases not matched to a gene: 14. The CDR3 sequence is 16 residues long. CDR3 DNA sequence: TGTGCCACCAGGGCCTTAACGGGACAGGGACCCCATGGCTACACCTTC. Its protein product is CATRALTGQGPHGYTF.